This T cell receptor beta chain was captured by sequencing in a study of T cell repertoires in chronic hepatitis B (dated by TCRdb to the late 2010s). V and J lose 0 bases and 2 bases, and a span of 11 bases separates them. The CDR3 covers 15 residues, taking in both the cysteine and the phenylalanine. Only the CDR3 portion is preserved as DNA: 45 bases, with reading frame beginning at the first base. CDR1 is given as SGDLS and CDR2 as YYNGEE, both from the germline V gene. The library came from the immunoSEQ multiplex PCR assay. TCRdb provides this immuneACCESS table in a form limited to in-frame rearrangements. Some clones are lacking; in checked studies, under half of them reflect an unresolved V gene, and why the rest are absent is not known. The sample yields about 500 clones; more than 75% were counted once. The top ten clones comprise 29% of the sample. As regards this clone: This clone's antigen is unknown. No base-level quality is on record; no much larger clone is a single base apart.

This TCR derives from a human donor with chronic hepatitis B virus infection. Recombination connected TRBV9 to TRBJ1-2; the D segment could be TRBD1, given 6 matching bases. The sample taken for sequencing was total CD8+ T cells from PBMCs. The bases are TGTGCCAGCAGCGTAGATAATACAGGGAACTATGGCTACACCTTC. This is translated as CASSVDNTGNYGYTF. Reference TRBV9 and TRBJ1-2 proteins supply the regions before and after the CDR3; the full variable domain is: DSGVTQTPKHLITATGQRVTLRCSPRSGDLSVYWYQQSLDQGLQFLIQYYNGEERAKGNILERFSAQQFPDLHSELNLSSLELGDSALYFCASSVDNTGNYGYTFGSGTRLTVV.